Each of the 4 T cell receptor beta chains below was sequenced from the same sample in a study of blood T cell repertoires in COVID-19. TCRdb's copy holds only in-frame clones and misses some; the assay was immunoSEQ multiplex PCR. The table includes under 400,000 clones, 90% detected once. Sequencing was done on a sample of peripheral blood. Receptors originate from a woman aged 25 to 45 with COVID-19, enrolled during active disease.

DNA for the CDR3: TGTGCCAGCACCCCCGGGCCAGGGCACAATGAGCAGTTCTTC. This encodes CASTPGPGHNEQFF. The J gene is TRBJ2-1, the V gene TRBV27; tentatively, D is TRBD1 (5 bases). The CDR3 consists of 14 residues. Germline-derived CDR1 and CDR2 are MNHEY and SMNVEV (reference sequence). Trimming left V 7 bases short and J 5 bases short, with 15 bases between.

The chain is built from TRBV10-1 and TRBJ1-2; D call uncertain. The CDR3 sequence is 13 residues long. Looked up from germline, CDR1 is WNHNN and CDR2 is SYGVQD (reference sequence). Trimming stripped 0 bases from V and 6 bases from J, with 8 bases between. CDR3 loop: CASSESRGNGYTF. For the CDR3, the DNA is TGCGCCAGCAGTGAGTCAAGAGGGAATGGCTACACCTTC.

The chain joins TRBV18 to TRBJ1-6; 8 nucleotides align to TRBD1. J lost 10 bases, V lost 3 bases, and 8 bases had no gene match. Germline loops: CDR1 KGHSH, CDR2 LQKENI. The CDR3 loop spans 15 amino acids. CDR3 nucleotides: TGTGCCAGCTCACCGGCAGGGGGCTCGGCGTCACCCCTCCACTTT. Translation: CASSPAGGSASPLHF.

V gene TRBV5-1 combines with J gene TRBJ2-3, with D possibly matching TRBD2 (6 bases). The V gene's germline CDR1 is SGHRS and CDR2 YFSETQ. V lost 0 bases to trimming and J lost 5 bases, with 7 bases between them. This CDR3 is 13 amino acids long. The CDR3 coding sequence is TGCGCCAGCAGCTTGGCTAGCGTAGATACGCAGTATTTT. This translates into CASSLASVDTQYF.